Following are 2 T cell receptor beta chains from one sample sequenced in a study of blood T cell repertoires in COVID-19. Assay used: immunoSEQ multiplex PCR; TCRdb lists only in-frame clones, some missing. The table has under 75,000 clones, 76% seen once; the top ten hold 50%. Sequenced material: peripheral blood. These receptor sequences come from a woman of 80 years or more with acute or convalescent COVID-19.

The chain is built from TRBV28 and TRBJ2-5; D is perhaps TRBD1 (5 bases). The V gene lost 7 bases and the J gene lost 5 bases, with 17 bases spanning the gap. This CDR3 region has 14 residues. CDR1 MDHEN and CDR2 SYDVKM come from the germline V gene. CDR3 loop: CASKPSTGEETQYF. CDR3 DNA sequence: TGTGCCAGCAAGCCCTCCACAGGTGAGGAGACCCAGTACTTC.

As for this clone: This sample includes further DNA sequences coding for the same CDR3. This sequence joins TRBV6-5 and TRBJ2-7; 10 bases agree with TRBD2. Trimming cost V 6 bases and J 4 bases; bases outside gene matches: 3. This CDR3 contains 13 residues. The germline V gene has CDR1 MNHEY and CDR2 SVGAGI. The CDR3 here is CASRKREGYEQYF. CDR3 bases: TGTGCCAGCAGGAAGCGGGAGGGGTACGAGCAGTACTTC.